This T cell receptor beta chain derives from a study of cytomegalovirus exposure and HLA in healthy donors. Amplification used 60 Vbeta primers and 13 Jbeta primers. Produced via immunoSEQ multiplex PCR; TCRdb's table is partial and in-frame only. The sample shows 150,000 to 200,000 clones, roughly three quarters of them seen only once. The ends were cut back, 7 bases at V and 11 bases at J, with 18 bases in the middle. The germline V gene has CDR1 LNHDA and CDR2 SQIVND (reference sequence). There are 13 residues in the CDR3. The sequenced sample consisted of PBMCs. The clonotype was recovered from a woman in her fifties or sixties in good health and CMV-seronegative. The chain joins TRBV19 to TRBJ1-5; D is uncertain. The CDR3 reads CASTLTPTGAQHF. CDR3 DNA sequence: TGTGCCAGTACCCTCACACCCACCGGGGCCCAGCATTTT. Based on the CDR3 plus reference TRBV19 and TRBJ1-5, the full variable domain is DGGITQSPKYLFRKEGQNVTLSCEQNLNHDAMYWYRQDPGQGLRLIYYSQIVNDFQKGDIAEGYSVSREKKESFPLTVTSAQKNPTAFYLCASTLTPTGAQHFGDGTRLSIL.